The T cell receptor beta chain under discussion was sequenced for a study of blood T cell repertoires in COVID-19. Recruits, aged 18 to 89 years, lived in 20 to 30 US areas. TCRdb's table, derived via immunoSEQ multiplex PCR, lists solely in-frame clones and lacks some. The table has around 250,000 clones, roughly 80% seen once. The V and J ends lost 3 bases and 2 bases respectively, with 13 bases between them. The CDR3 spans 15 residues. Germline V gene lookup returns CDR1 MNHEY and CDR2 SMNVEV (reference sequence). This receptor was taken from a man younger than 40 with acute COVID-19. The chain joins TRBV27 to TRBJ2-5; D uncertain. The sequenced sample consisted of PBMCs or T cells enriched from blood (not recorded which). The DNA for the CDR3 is TGTGCCAGCAGTTTTATAGGAGAAGGACAAGAGACCCAGTACTTC. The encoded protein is CASSFIGEGQETQYF.